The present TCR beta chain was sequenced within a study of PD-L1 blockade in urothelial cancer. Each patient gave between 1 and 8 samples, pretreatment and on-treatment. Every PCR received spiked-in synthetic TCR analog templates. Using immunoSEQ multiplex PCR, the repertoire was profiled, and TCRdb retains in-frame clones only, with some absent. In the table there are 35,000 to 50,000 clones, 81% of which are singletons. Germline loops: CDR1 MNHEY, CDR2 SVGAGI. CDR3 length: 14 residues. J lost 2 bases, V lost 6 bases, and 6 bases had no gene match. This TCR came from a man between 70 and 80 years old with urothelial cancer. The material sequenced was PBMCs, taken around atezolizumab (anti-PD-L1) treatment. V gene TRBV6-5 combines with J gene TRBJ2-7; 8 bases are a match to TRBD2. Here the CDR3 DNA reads TGTGCCAGCAGCTCTAGCGGGCCACCCTACGAGCAGTACTTC. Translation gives CASSSSGPPYEQYF.